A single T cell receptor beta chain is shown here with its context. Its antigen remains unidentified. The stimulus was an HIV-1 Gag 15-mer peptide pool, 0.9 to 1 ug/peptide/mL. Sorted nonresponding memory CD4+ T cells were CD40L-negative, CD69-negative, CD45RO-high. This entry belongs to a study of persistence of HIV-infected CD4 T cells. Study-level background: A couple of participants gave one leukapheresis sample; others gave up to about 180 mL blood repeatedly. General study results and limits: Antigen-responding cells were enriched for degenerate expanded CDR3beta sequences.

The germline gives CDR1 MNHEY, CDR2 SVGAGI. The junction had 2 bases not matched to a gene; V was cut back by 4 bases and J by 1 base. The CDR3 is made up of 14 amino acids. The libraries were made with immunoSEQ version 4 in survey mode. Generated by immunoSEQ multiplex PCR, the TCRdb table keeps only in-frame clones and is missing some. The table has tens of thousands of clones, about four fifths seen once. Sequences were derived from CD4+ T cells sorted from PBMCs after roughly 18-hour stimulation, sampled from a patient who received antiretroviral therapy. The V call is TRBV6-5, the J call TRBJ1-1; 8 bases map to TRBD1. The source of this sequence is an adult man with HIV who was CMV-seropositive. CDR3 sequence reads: CASSSGQGNTEAFF. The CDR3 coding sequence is TGTGCCAGCAGTTCAGGACAGGGGAACACTGAAGCTTTCTTT.